The TCR beta chain under discussion was sequenced for a study of T cells after posttransplantation cyclophosphamide (dated by TCRdb to 2016 to 2017). A note on the overall study: T cell repertoire reconstitution was tracked by TRB sequencing after myeloablative bone marrow transplantation in which posttransplantation cyclophosphamide was used as GVHD prophylaxis. TRA and TRB clonality were tightly correlated in about 10 samples, so subsequent TCR analyses focused on TRB only. In 3 patients, up to roughly 3 additional blood samples taken between 2 and 5.2 years after transplant also underwent TRB sequencing, as did pretransplant blood from a handful of patients. Samples from around 37 PTCy-treated patients, along with samples from 15 to 20 of their related bone marrow donors, underwent antigen receptor sequencing. Public TRB sequences were checked against a database of over 3,000 sequences associated with responses to pathogens, tumor antigens, self-antigens and alloantigens. Blood from all 30 or so PTCy patients who had 1-year posttransplant specimens underwent TRB sequencing. Points the paper makes about the study in general: Across 35 to 55 patients, TRB clonality was highly associated with recipient CMV seropositivity and CMV reactivation, and diversity in PTCy patients was similar to diversity in CNI/methotrexate controls. Donor-recipient similarity was low at 1-2 months but increased during the first year, and donor CD8+ memory clones often dominated later blood repertoires. The TRB repertoires of T cells infiltrating skin or the GI tract showed only limited overlap with the TRB repertoires found in blood.

The junction carries 13 bases between V and J, which are trimmed by 5 bases and 1 base respectively. The CDR3 holds 15 amino acids from the cysteine to the phenylalanine. The kept DNA is CDR3 alone, 45 bases in frame from the first base. Sequences SGDLS (CDR1) and YYNGEE (CDR2) are obtained from the germline V gene. The treatment or condition label of this sample denotes: high-dose cyclophosphamide on days +3 and +4 as single-agent GVHD prophylaxis. Patients in the PTCy group got busulfan and fludarabine conditioning, a marrow graft from a related or unrelated donor, and cyclophosphamide on days +3 and +4. The PTCy-treated patients were drawn from a prospective, multi-institutional clinical trial. Peripheral blood and bone marrow mononuclear cells were isolated by Ficoll-Hypaque density centrifugation and cryopreserved. CD4+ and CD8+ T cells, including naive and memory subsets, were sorted by FACS using a FACSAria II.

TRB sequencing was run on genomic DNA with either the immunoSEQ assay at survey resolution or the hsTCRB kit. Concerning the study's data processing: Initial read processing used immunoSEQ software, and repertoire analyses used the LymphoSeq R package. For each TRB dataset, clonality was calculated as 1 minus normalized Shannon entropy, and the Gini coefficient was computed as well. To infer phenotypes in unsorted samples, TRB sequences from sorted subsets of the recipient or donor were mapped onto the unsorted samples of the same recipient. What TCRdb holds here is the immuneACCESS table cut down to in-frame rearrangements. Part of the clones is not present; checked against another copy, under half of the missing clones reflect an unresolved V gene, and the others are unexplained. The V and J calls and the clone size are those of that table, but D and trimming were determined from the DNA. The sample table contains 6,000 to 7,500 clones; only one count was recorded for around 94% of them. The top ten clonotypes cover around 4.3% of the sample.

Comments on this clone: The clone's antigen remains unknown. No quality values exist for individual bases; no much larger clone is one base distant.

The rearranged chain carries TRBV9 and TRBJ1-3; the D gene is possibly TRBD1, with 5 bases matching. The source was CD8+ T cells sorted from blood, collected after allogeneic stem cell transplant with posttransplant cyclophosphamide. The receptor's source is a male patient aged 55-69 years who received an allogeneic stem cell transplant from a related donor and was CMV-positive. Where a transplant has occurred, the graft donor may have supplied some of the T cells. CDR3 protein: CASSINQGSGNTIYF. The DNA sequence follows: TGTGCCAGCAGTATTAATCAGGGATCTGGAAACACCATATATTTT.